The T cell receptor (beta chain) under discussion was sequenced for a study of CD8 T cells in ankylosing spondylitis. A word on this clonotype: Its specificity is unknown.

A single record per CDR3 protein comes from TCRdb applying MiXCR to the 5' RACE reads. The table has under 250,000 distinct CDR3 sequences, roughly a third seen once. The study's findings and limits: Disease-linked clones reportedly showed significant enrichment in matched ankylosing spondylitis synovial fluid. Fewer than 10 highly homologous variants formed a TCR beta motif that appeared characteristic of ankylosing spondylitis blood.

J gave up 9 bases and V 1 base, and 10 bases lay outside the gene matches. The CDR3 length is 15 residues. CDR1 DFQATT and CDR2 SNEGSKA come from the germline V gene (reference sequence). Source material: blood, either unsorted or a sorted T cell fraction (not recorded which). The chain carries TRBV20-1 and TRBJ2-1, with 9 positions matching TRBD1. The TCR originated in a male donor with ankylosing spondylitis or in good health (not recorded which). CDR3 bases: TGCAGTGCTAGAGGGCGGGGACAGGGAAGAAGTGAGCAGTTCTTC. Its translation: CSARGRGQGRSEQFF.